This TCR beta chain was profiled in a study of blood T cells in healthy people across ages. Study-wide findings and caveats: Underestimates were what the diversity estimates from one million T cells were considered to be.

Trimming took off 4 bases at V and 8 bases at J, with 8 bases between the two ends. Germline V gene data show CDR1 as SQVTM and CDR2 as ANQGSEA. The CDR3 loop spans 10 amino acids. Through a sample-barcoded 5' primer and a J-beta primer mix, a second PCR was run for about 7 to 12 cycles. One entry per CDR3 protein, called by TCRdb with MiXCR from the 5' RACE reads. The table has roughly 1,500,000 distinct CDR3 sequences, around 36% seen once. With respect to this clonotype: The antigen is undetermined.

The sample taken for sequencing was blood. The genes are TRBV29-1 and TRBJ1-2, with a possible D match to TRBD1 (5 bases). The sequence was collected from a woman younger than 45 in good health. CDR3 nucleotide sequence: TGCAGCGTTGTGAGGGACGGCTACACCTTC. Protein product: CSVVRDGYTF.